This TCR beta chain derives from a study of T cells in Graves' hyperthyroidism and ophthalmopathy (dated 2019 in TCRdb). Context from the whole study: Peripheral blood samples were taken at initial diagnosis, before any treatment was given. To identify distinguishing TCR V-J signatures, a discovery cohort of 100 patients was used, comprising 43 with Graves' ophthalmopathy and some 57 with stable Graves' hyperthyroidism. Prospective prediction of ophthalmopathy was tested in an independent validation cohort consisting of 18 hyperthyroidism patients and around 16 patients who later progressed to ophthalmopathy. The 95 to 100 discovery patients were randomly split 7:3 into training and test sets. In addition, the study compared T-cell repertoires in thyroid tissue and in blood from several Graves' hyperthyroidism patients. After blood sampling, hyperthyroidism patients were treated with methimazole at a starting dose of 30 mg daily, and ophthalmopathy patients were treated with high-dose intravenous methylprednisolone. TCR Vbeta CDR3 sequencing of 120 to 150 peripheral blood samples (around 45 ophthalmopathy, some 75 hyperthyroidism and some 17 progressor patients) is reported in the paper.

The CDR3 holds 15 amino acids from the cysteine to the phenylalanine. The retained sequence is limited to the CDR3, 45 bases, with the frame set at the first base. V gives up 2 bases and J gives up 4 bases, and the segment between their germline ends measures 15 bases. The germline V gene (reference sequence) provides CDR1 LNHDA and CDR2 SQIVND. Hyperthyroidism patients were newly diagnosed, with disease duration under 2 months, and aged 18 to 65 years. Patients with uncontrolled infections, other autoimmune diseases, pregnancy or lactation were excluded. Diagnoses were established on the basis of clinical symptoms, serum thyroxine and TRAb, thyroid ultrasound, and orbital computed tomography. Blood from progressor patients was collected at the time of first diagnosis with hyperthyroidism, before any ophthalmopathy symptoms had appeared. Ficoll-Paque density gradient centrifugation was used to isolate PBMCs from about 9 ml of fresh peripheral blood. Progressor patients were initially diagnosed with Graves' hyperthyroidism and developed ophthalmopathy during follow-up. Trizol reagent was used to extract total RNA, and RNA quality was then checked on an Agilent 2100 Bioanalyzer.

As to this clonotype: Its recognized antigen is unknown. No quality values exist for individual bases; no much larger clone is one base distant.

The paper's findings and limits, for the study overall: Sample size was not statistically predetermined, and blinding of investigators to group allocation was not performed. Most expanded thyroid clonotypes (frequency above 0.001) were also detected in blood, a finding suggesting that blood repertoires may reflect thyroid immune responses. In validation, the model predicted progression to ophthalmopathy a median of about 5.9 months before onset, with about 70% sensitivity and roughly 77% specificity. Ophthalmopathy was separated from stable hyperthyroidism by a 13 V-J signature model, with over 85% sensitivity and roughly 81% specificity obtained in cross-validation and 80%/75% obtained in testing.

The TCR beta CDR3 regions were amplified from RNA transcripts. The TCR CDR3 was subjected to a first round of RT-PCR using the HTBI primer set and the Qiagen OneStep RT-PCR kit. A second multiplex PCR round built the libraries, followed by size selection and purification. Libraries were sequenced paired-end with 100 bp reads on an Illumina HiSeq2000. Processing in the source paper ran as follows. Raw data were processed with SOAPnuke, discarding reads with adapters, uncalled bases, mean Phred below 15, or no exact constant-primer or identifier match. COPE v1.2.5 was used to merge high-quality paired reads, and clonotypes were defined as unique nucleotide sequences. Clonotypes were aligned to IMGT TRBV, TRBD and TRBJ reference segments using MiTCR v1.1. The analysis included only V-J combinations with a frequency above 0.0001, which together covered approximately 99% of the repertoires. The TCS score was defined as F50 (clonal expansion) divided by E x V (chaos), with BLOSUM62-based TCRdist calculated between CDR3 peptides within each V-J. Welch's t-statistics and random forest reduced several hundred V-J features to some 14, which were used in a naive Bayes classifier (R e1071). Using fastp trimming at Q25 and MiXCR clonotype assembly, TCRdb reanalyzed the public sequencing data and kept in-frame beta chains. CDR3 protein sequences are deduplicated, and each keeps its most common genes and DNA. The authors' filters were not applied to this entry. Counted in this sample were fewer than 650,000 distinct CDR3 sequences; approximately 14% of them appeared once. More than 5% of the sample belongs to the ten largest clones.

This receptor was taken from a woman in her 30s with Graves' hyperthyroidism that later progressed to Graves' ophthalmopathy. The chain employs TRBV19 and TRBJ2-7, with the D gene tentatively TRBD1 or TRBD2, based on 6 matching bases in each. The sequenced material came from blood. The CDR3 corresponds to CASSILEGGKYEQYF. The DNA is TGTGCCAGTAGTATATTGGAGGGGGGAAAGTACGAGCAGTACTTC.